This T cell receptor (beta chain) was obtained from a study of cytomegalovirus exposure and HLA in healthy donors. Background on the study: A prior study identified approximately 110 million unique TCR beta sequences from roughly 180 million T cells. Study-wide findings and caveats: One cluster of highly shared sequence variants probably arose as a sequencing artifact.

The PCR had 60 Vbeta and 13 Jbeta primers. Assay used: immunoSEQ multiplex PCR; TCRdb lists only in-frame clones, some missing. The ten top clones account for around 1.6%, within a sample of 100,000 to 150,000 clones. Concerning this clone: Its specificity is unknown.

From germline, CDR1 is SQVTM and CDR2 ANQGSEA. V was cut by 1 base and J by 6 bases, with 13 bases left in between. CDR3 length: 14 amino acids. The sequenced material came from PBMCs. The chain combines TRBV29-1 with TRBJ1-5; D is undetermined. The clonotype comes from a woman aged 40-49 years in good health and CMV-seropositive. The CDR3 spells CSVEVSGSGQPQHF. The DNA of the CDR3 is TGCAGCGTTGAAGTGTCGGGGTCGGGTCAGCCCCAGCATTTT.